This entry concerns a single T cell receptor (beta chain). Its antigen remains unidentified. An amount of RNA that ranged from about 0.45 to 1 ug was reverse transcribed with random hexamers. TCRdb passed the immunoSEQ multiplex PCR reads through MiXCR, listing each CDR3 protein once. In the table there are 100,000 to 150,000 distinct CDR3 sequences, around 94% of which are singletons. Trimming removed 2 bases from V and 1 base from J; junction bases left unmatched: 2. CDR1 SGDLS and CDR2 YYNGEE come from the germline V gene. The CDR3 spans 14 residues. This sample is part of a study of CD8 T cells in Susac syndrome. Study findings and constraints: Susac-specific public clones were found in total CD8+ and CD8+ TEMRA repertoires, numbering under 20 and five, respectively.

TCR beta sequences were obtained from blood CD8+ and CD4+ T cells. The sequenced sample consisted of CD8+ T cells from PBMCs. The receptor comes from a human donor with Susac syndrome. The chain employs TRBV9 and TRBJ1-1, with 7 nucleotides matching TRBD1. The CDR3 coding sequence is TGTGCCAGCAGCGTTCAGGGGGAGAACACTGAAGCTTTCTTT. Translated, it gives CASSVQGENTEAFF.